This TCR beta chain appears in the sequencing data of a study of CD4 T cells in relation to SARS-CoV-2 and coronaviruses. This CDR3 comprises 16 residues. Generated by immunoSEQ multiplex PCR, the TCRdb table keeps only in-frame clones and is missing some. The sample shows around 11,000 clones, around 86% of them seen only once. Cryopreserved PBMCs were CD4-enriched, then split into naive and memory cells. The clonotype was recovered from an adult with COVID-19. The material sequenced was naive CD4+ T cells from PBMCs. The subset is: naive CD4+ T cells isolated by negative enrichment. The chain combines TRBV21-1 with TRBJ2-5; the table calls TRBD2, which could not be checked here. TRBV21-1 is classified as a pseudogene. CDR3 amino acids: CASSKLERGGRETQYF. The CDR3 nucleotides read TGTGCCAGCAGCAAACTAGAGCGGGGGGGCAGGGAGACCCAGTACTTC.